These T cell receptor beta chains were read from a single sample in a study of blood T cells in healthy people across ages. TCRdb redid the calling of the 5' RACE reads with MiXCR, one entry per CDR3 protein. The sample records 1.5 million to 2 million distinct CDR3 sequences, 39% being singletons. Sequences were obtained from blood. The receptor set was obtained from a human donor in good health. CDR3s include the opening cysteine and the closing phenylalanine or tryptophan. The D gene is left open where the match is weak. Expanded clones get a size class; other rows say once, few or many, or leave the size out.

.	TRBV12-3/TRBV12-4	TRBJ2-7	.	CAGKWAPTGTYEQYF	TGTGCCGGCAAGTGGGCCCCCACAGGTACCTACGAGCAGTACTTC
TRBD2	TRBV10-3	TRBJ2-5	few	CAISESSGTRWETQYF	TGTGCCATCAGTGAGTCCAGCGGGACTAGGTGGGAGACCCAGTACTTC
.	TRBV6-1	TRBJ2-7	.	CASSEGQTSSYEQYF	TGTGCCAGCAGTGAGGGACAGACTAGCTCCTACGAGCAGTACTTC
.	TRBV5-6	TRBJ2-1	.	CASSGARNEQFF	TGTGCCAGCAGCGGCGCGCGCAATGAGCAGTTCTTC
.	TRBV28	TRBJ2-1	.	CASSSYQGYLYNEQFF	TGTGCCAGCAGTTCCTATCAGGGTTACCTATACAATGAGCAGTTCTTC
.	TRBV19	TRBJ2-7	.	CASSIGSDNEQYF	TGTGCCAGTAGTATAGGTAGCGATAACGAGCAGTACTTC
.	TRBV24-1	TRBJ1-2	.	CATSDSLAGYTF	TGTGCCACTTCGGACAGCTTAGCCGGCTACACCTTC
.	TRBV12-3/TRBV12-4	TRBJ2-7	few	CASSSLGGLNEQYF	TGTGCCAGCAGCTCTCTCGGGGGGCTAAACGAGCAGTACTTC
TRBD1	TRBV5-5	TRBJ1-6	once	CASSLGTGRPSPLHF	TGTGCCAGCAGCTTGGGGACAGGGAGGCCCTCACCCCTCCACTTT
.	TRBV20-1	TRBJ2-2	.	CSARAQPGGAGELFF	TGCAGTGCTAGAGCCCAGCCCGGGGGCGCCGGGGAGCTGTTTTTT
.	TRBV5-1	TRBJ2-3	.	CASSLGPGRPLGTDTQYF	TGCGCCAGCAGCTTGGGGCCAGGACGTCCTTTGGGCACAGATACGCAGTATTTT
.	TRBV6-2/TRBV6-3	TRBJ2-3	.	CASNQGLTDTQYF	TGTGCCAGCAATCAGGGCCTCACAGATACGCAGTATTTT
TRBD1	TRBV6-2/TRBV6-3	TRBJ2-7	.	CASSYSRQGHEQYF	TGTGCCAGCAGTTACTCGCGACAGGGACACGAGCAGTACTTC
.	TRBV7-2	TRBJ2-3	few	CASSFEADTQYF	TGTGCCAGCAGCTTCGAGGCAGATACGCAGTATTTT
TRBD1	TRBV12-5	TRBJ1-5	once	CASGFTGQGASNQPQHF	TGTGCTAGTGGTTTTACGGGACAGGGGGCTAGCAATCAGCCCCAGCATTTT
TRBD1	TRBV7-2	TRBJ1-2	.	CAKSRGDRERDGYTF	TGTGCCAAAAGCCGGGGGGACAGGGAACGGGATGGCTACACCTTC
TRBD2	TRBV5-1	TRBJ2-5	.	CASSLDERGGEETQYF	TGCGCCAGCAGCTTGGACGAGCGGGGGGGGGAAGAGACCCAGTACTTC
.	TRBV5-6	TRBJ1-2	.	CASSPPDNTGAYGYTF	TGTGCCAGCAGCCCGCCGGATAATACGGGAGCCTATGGCTACACCTTC
TRBD1	TRBV12-3/TRBV12-4	TRBJ1-1	.	CASSPGTEVRNTEAFF	TGTGCCAGCAGTCCCGGGACAGAGGTTCGAAACACTGAAGCTTTCTTT
.	TRBV9	TRBJ2-5	once	CASSVGGGGAAETQYF	TGTGCCAGCAGCGTAGGAGGAGGGGGGGCAGCGGAGACCCAGTACTTC
.	TRBV11-2	TRBJ2-7	many	CASSLARGLYEQYF	TGTGCCAGCAGCTTAGCGCGGGGTCTCTACGAGCAGTACTTC
TRBD1	TRBV27	TRBJ2-1	.	CASSPRTGANYNEQFF	TGTGCCAGCAGTCCCCGAACAGGGGCTAACTACAATGAGCAGTTCTTC
TRBD1	TRBV28	TRBJ2-7	.	CASSTPGTGYEQYF	TGTGCCAGCAGTACCCCGGGGACAGGGTACGAGCAGTACTTC
.	TRBV7-2	TRBJ1-1	.	CASSQTQGYTEAFF	TGTGCCAGCAGCCAAACACAGGGATACACTGAAGCTTTCTTT
TRBD1	TRBV9	TRBJ1-4	.	CASSSGGEDEKRFF	TGTGCCAGCAGCTCAGGGGGCGAGGATGAAAAACGGTTTTTT
TRBD2	TRBV5-1	TRBJ2-7	many	CASSLSGGSYEQYF	TGTGCCAGCAGTTTAAGCGGGGGTTCCTACGAGCAGTACTTC